This T cell receptor beta chain came from a study of metastatic and nonmetastatic thyroid tumors. Whole-study results and caveats: As reported, TCR beta diversity in blood and tumor was significantly higher in malignant thyroid tumors than in benign nodules.

MiXCR was used by TCRdb to re-call the PCR reads. Among some 19,000 clones listed, 29% were seen once. All patients were treatment-naive before thyroid surgery. This clone was seen many times. Its antigen is not known. The CDR3 is 15 amino acids. V shed 3 bases and J shed 1 base, with 12 bases lying between them. Looked up from germline, CDR1 is KGHSH and CDR2 is LQKENI. Sequencing input: tumor tissue. The V and J genes are TRBV18 and TRBJ1-1, with D possibly matching TRBD1 (5 bases). The sequence came from a female donor with papillary thyroid cancer or a benign thyroid nodule (not recorded which). Some clones in this sample may be carry-over from other donors' samples. In DNA, the CDR3 is TGTGCCAGCTCACCTCGGGACTCTCCGAACACTGAAGCTTTCTTT. Translated, it gives CASSPRDSPNTEAFF.